This entry concerns a single TCR beta chain. V lost 5 bases, J lost 5 bases, and 10 bases stayed unmatched. CDR3 length: 15 amino acids. The germline CDR1 and CDR2 sequences are MDHEN and SYDVKM. This entry comes from a study of blood T cell repertoires in COVID-19. Here immunoSEQ multiplex PCR was the method, and the copy in TCRdb shows in-frame clones only, minus some. The sample yields around 280,000 clones, about nine tenths seen once. Seattle participants joined during active infection and were tracked over time. This clonotype was obtained from a woman in her 30s with COVID-19, enrolled during active disease. Sequencing input: peripheral blood. J is TRBJ1-1 and V is TRBV28; TRBD1 agrees at 8 bases. CDR3: CASSTLGQGGTEAFF. DNA for the CDR3: TGTGCCAGCAGTACCCTAGGACAGGGAGGGACTGAAGCTTTCTTT.